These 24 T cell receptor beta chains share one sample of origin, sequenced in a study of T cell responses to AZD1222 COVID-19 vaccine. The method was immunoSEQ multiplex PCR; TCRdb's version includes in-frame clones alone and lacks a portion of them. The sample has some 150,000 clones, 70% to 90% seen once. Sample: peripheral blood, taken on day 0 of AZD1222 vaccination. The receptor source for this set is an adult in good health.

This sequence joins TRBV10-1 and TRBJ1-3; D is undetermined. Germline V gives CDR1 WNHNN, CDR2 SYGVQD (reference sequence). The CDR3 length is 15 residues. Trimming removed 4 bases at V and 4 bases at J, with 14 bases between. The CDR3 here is CASSGSGGEGNTIYF. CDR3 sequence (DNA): TGCGCCAGCAGTGGGTCCGGCGGGGAAGGAAACACCATATATTTT.

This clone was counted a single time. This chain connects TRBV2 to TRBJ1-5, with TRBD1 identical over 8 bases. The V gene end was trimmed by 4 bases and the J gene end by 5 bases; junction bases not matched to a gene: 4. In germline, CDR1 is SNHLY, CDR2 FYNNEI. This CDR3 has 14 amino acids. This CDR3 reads CASSVQGADQPQHF. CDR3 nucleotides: TGTGCCAGCAGTGTCCAGGGGGCTGATCAGCCCCAGCATTTT.

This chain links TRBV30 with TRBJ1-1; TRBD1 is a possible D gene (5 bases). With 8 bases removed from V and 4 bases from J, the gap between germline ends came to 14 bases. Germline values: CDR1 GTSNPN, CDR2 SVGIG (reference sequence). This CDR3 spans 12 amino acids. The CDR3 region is CAAGRNPTEAFF. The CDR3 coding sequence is TGTGCCGCAGGGAGAAACCCCACTGAAGCTTTCTTT.

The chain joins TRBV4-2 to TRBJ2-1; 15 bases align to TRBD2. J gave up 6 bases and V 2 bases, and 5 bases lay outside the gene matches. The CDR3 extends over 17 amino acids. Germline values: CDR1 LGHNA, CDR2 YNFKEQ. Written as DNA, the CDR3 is TGTGCCAGCAGCCAAAGGACTAGCGGGGGGGGAACCAATGAGCAGTTCTTC. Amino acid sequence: CASSQRTSGGGTNEQFF.

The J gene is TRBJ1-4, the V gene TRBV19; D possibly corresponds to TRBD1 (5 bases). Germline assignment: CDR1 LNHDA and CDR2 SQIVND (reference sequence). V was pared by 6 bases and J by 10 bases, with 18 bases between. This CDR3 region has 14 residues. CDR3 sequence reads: CASRIDEGFGKLFF. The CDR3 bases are TGTGCCAGTAGGATCGACGAGGGGTTCGGAAAACTGTTTTTT. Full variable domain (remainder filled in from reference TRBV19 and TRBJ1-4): DGGITQSPKYLFRKEGQNVTLSCEQNLNHDAMYWYRQDPGQGLRLIYYSQIVNDFQKGDIAEGYSVSREKKESFPLTVTSAQKNPTAFYLCASRIDEGFGKLFFGSGTQLSVL.

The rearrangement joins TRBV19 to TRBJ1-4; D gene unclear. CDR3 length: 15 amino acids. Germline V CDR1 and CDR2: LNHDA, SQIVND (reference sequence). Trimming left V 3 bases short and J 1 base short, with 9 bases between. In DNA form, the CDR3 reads TGTGCCAGTAGTATCCCGACGGAAACTAATGAAAAACTGTTTTTT. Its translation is CASSIPTETNEKLFF.

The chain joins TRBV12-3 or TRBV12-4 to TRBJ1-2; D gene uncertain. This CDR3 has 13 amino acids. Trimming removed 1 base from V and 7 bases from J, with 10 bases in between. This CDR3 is CASSLDFVGGYTF. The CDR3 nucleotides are TGTGCCAGCAGTTTAGACTTTGTCGGTGGCTACACCTTC.

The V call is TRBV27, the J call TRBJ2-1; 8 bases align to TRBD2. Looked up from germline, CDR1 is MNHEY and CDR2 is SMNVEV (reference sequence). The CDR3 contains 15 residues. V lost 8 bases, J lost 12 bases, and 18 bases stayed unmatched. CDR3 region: CASSSPAGLGAVQFF. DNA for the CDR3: TGTGCCAGCTCCTCTCCTGCGGGACTAGGTGCGGTGCAGTTCTTC.

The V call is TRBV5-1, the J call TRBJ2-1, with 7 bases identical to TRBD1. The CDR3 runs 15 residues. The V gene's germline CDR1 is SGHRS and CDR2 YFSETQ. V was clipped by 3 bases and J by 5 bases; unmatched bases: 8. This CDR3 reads CASSYFDRDDNEQFF. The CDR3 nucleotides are TGCGCCAGCAGCTATTTTGACAGGGATGACAATGAGCAGTTCTTC.

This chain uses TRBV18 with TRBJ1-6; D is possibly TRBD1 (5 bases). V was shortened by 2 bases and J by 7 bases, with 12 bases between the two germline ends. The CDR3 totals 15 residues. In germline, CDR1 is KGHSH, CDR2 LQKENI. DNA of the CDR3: TGTGCCAGCTCACCAAACGAGCAGGGAAATTCACCCCTCCACTTT. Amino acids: CASSPNEQGNSPLHF.

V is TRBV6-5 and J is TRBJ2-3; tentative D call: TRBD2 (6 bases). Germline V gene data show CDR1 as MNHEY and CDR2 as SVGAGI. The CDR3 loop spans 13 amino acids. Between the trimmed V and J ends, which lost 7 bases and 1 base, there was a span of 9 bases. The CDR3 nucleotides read TGTGCCAGCATGGCTAGCGGCACAGATACGCAGTATTTT. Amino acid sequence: CASMASGTDTQYF.

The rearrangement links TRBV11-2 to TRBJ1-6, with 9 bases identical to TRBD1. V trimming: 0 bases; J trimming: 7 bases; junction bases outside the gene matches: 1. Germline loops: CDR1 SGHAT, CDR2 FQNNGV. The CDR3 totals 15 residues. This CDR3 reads CASSLDDRGNSPLHF. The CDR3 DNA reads TGTGCCAGCAGCTTAGATGACAGGGGGAATTCACCCCTCCACTTT.

CDR3 in amino acids: CASSKETGGVSSYEQYF. As DNA, the CDR3 is TGTGCCAGTAGTAAAGAAACAGGGGGCGTCTCTTCCTACGAGCAGTACTTC. The chain carries TRBV19 and TRBJ2-7, with 9 bases lining up with TRBD1. Trimming took 4 bases from V and 1 from J; bases not matched to a gene: 11. Germline-derived CDR1 and CDR2 are LNHDA and SQIVND (reference sequence). The CDR3 runs to 17 residues.

The CDR3 coding sequence is TGTGCCAGCTCCGGCAGGGCCTATGAGCAGTTCTTC. Translation: CASSGRAYEQFF. The chain has TRBV2 and TRBJ2-1; possibly TRBD1 for D (5 bases). In germline, CDR1 is SNHLY, CDR2 FYNNEI. CDR3 size: 12 residues. Trimming took off 8 bases at V and 8 bases at J, with 13 bases between the two ends.

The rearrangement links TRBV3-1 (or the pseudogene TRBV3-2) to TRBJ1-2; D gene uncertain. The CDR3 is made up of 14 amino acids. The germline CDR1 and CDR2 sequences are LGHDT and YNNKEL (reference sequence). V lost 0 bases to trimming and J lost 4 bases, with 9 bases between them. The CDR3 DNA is TGTGCCAGCAGCCAAGATGTACGGGCCTATGGCTACACCTTC. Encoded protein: CASSQDVRAYGYTF.

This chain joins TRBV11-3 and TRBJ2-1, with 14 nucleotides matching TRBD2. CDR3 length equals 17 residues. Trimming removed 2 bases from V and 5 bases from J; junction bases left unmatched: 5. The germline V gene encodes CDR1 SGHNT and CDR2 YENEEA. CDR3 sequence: CASSLKGTSGRDNEQFF. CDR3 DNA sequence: TGTGCCAGCAGCTTAAAGGGGACTAGCGGGAGAGACAATGAGCAGTTCTTC.

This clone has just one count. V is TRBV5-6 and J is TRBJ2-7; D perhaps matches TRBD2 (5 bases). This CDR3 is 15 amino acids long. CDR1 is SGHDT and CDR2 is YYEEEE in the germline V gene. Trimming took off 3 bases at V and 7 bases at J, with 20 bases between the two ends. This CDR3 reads CASSWVRAVYQEQYF. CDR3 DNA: TGTGCCAGCAGCTGGGTGAGGGCCGTCTACCAAGAGCAGTACTTC.

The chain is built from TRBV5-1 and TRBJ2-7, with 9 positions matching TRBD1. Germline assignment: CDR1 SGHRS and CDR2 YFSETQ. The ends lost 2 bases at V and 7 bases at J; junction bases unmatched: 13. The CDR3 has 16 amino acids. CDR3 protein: CASSFSPPGQGGEQYF. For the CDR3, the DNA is TGCGCCAGCAGCTTTTCCCCGCCGGGACAGGGAGGAGAGCAGTACTTC.

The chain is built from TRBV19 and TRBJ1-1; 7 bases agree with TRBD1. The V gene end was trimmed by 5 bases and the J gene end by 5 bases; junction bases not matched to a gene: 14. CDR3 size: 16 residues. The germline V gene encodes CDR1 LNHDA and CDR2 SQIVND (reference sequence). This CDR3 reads CASSSRPYRGLTEAFF. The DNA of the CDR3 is TGTGCCAGTAGTTCCCGTCCCTACAGGGGATTAACTGAAGCTTTCTTT.

The CDR3 bases are TGTGCCAGCAGTGAAAGGGGGGAATTAGCTGGAAACACCATATATTTT. Translated, it gives CASSERGELAGNTIYF. The chain uses TRBV6-1 and TRBJ1-3; possible D gene TRBD1, 6 bases. Deletions cut 2 bases from V and 2 bases from J, with 13 bases between. The CDR3 is made up of 16 amino acids. The germline CDR1 and CDR2 sequences are MNHNS and SASEGT.

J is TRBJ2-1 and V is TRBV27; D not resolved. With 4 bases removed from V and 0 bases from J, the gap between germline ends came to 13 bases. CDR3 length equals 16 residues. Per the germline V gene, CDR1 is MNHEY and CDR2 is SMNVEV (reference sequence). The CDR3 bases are TGTGCCAGCAGTTCCCCACCAAAGTTCTCCTACAATGAGCAGTTCTTC. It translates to CASSSPPKFSYNEQFF.

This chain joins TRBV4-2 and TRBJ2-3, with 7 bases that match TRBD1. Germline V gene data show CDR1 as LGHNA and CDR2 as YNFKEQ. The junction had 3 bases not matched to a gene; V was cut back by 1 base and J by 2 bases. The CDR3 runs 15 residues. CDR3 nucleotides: TGTGCCAGCAGCCAAGGGACAGGTAACACAGATACGCAGTATTTT. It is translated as CASSQGTGNTDTQYF.

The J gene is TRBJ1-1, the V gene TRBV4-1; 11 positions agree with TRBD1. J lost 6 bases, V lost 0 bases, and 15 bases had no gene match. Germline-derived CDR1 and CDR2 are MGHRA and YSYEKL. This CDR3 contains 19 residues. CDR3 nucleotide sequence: TGCGCCAGCAGCCAAGATAGGGACAGGGGGTTGATGGTTAAGGCTGAAGCTTTCTTT. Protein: CASSQDRDRGLMVKAEAFF.

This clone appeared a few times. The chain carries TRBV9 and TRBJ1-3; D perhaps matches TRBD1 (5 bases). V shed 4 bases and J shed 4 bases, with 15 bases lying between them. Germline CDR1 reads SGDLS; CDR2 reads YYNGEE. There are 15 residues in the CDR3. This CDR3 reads CASSPLRDSGNTIYF. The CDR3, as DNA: TGTGCCAGCAGCCCACTCCGGGACTCCGGAAACACCATATATTTT.